The clone carrying this T cell receptor beta chain occurred a few times. Its antigen is unknown. This CDR3 region has 16 residues. Germline CDR1 SEHNR, CDR2 FQNEAQ (reference sequence). V shed 1 base and J 7 bases; nucleotides not matched to a gene: 7. This sample is drawn from a study of T-cell memory formation after mild COVID-19. About the study: Clusters were largely donor specific. General study findings and limits: The study found contracting CD4+ clones mainly in CM and EM and contracting CD8+ clones in EMRA. Second-wave clones reaching peak frequency on day 37 lacked confirmed SARS-CoV-2 specificity.

MiXCR, applied by TCRdb to the 5' RACE reads, yields one record per CDR3 protein. The data hold fewer than 700,000 distinct CDR3 sequences, with about a sixth observed a single time. The V gene is TRBV7-9, the J gene TRBJ2-3, with 11 bases identical to TRBD2. The sequence was obtained from an adult woman who had mild COVID-19 (a few samples of this study predate the infection). Cell type and time point are not known. Sequenced sample: PBMCs or a T cell subset sorted from them (not recorded which). CDR3 bases: TGTGCCAGCAGCTTAGTAAGCACTAGCGGGAGATATACGCAGTATTTT. The encoded protein is CASSLVSTSGRYTQYF.